What follows are 8 T cell receptor beta chains derived from one specimen sequenced in a study of blood T cell repertoires in COVID-19. Profiled with immunoSEQ multiplex PCR; TCRdb holds only in-frame clones, not every one. The profile shows roughly 250,000 clones, around 82% of them singletons. Material: PBMCs or T cells enriched from blood (not recorded which). Source of these receptors: a woman aged 40 to 50 who had been exposed to COVID-19.

The chain uses TRBV3-1 (or the pseudogene TRBV3-2) and TRBJ2-1, with TRBD2 identical over 9 bases. With 4 bases clipped from V and 6 bases from J, the junction kept 10 bases outside the gene matches. Per germline, CDR1 LGHDT and CDR2 YNNKEL (reference sequence). This CDR3 has 16 amino acids. CDR3 DNA: TGTGCCAGCAGCCCTATAGCGGGGGTAAATGGCAATGAGCAGTTCTTC. Protein product: CASSPIAGVNGNEQFF.

As for this clone: This may be a read error: a much more frequent sequence differs by one nucleotide. At the DNA level, this CDR3 is encoded by other sequences in the same sample as well. The chain joins TRBV19 to TRBJ1-5, with 7 bases matching TRBD1. CDR3 size: 14 residues. The V gene's germline CDR1 is LNHDA and CDR2 SQIVND (reference sequence). The V segment lost 5 bases and the J segment 2 bases; nucleotides outside the gene matches: 3. CDR3 region: CASSSTGGNQPQHF. Here the CDR3 DNA reads TGTGCCAGTAGTTCCACAGGGGGCAATCAGCCCCAGCATTTT.

In this sample, this clone turned up a few times. Possible read error: a much larger clone is one base away. Distinct nucleotide sequences in the sample also encode this CDR3. This rearrangement joins TRBV7-3 to TRBJ2-2; the D gene is possibly TRBD1 (6 bases). The germline V gene encodes CDR1 SGHTA and CDR2 FQGTGA. The V end was cut by 2 bases, the J end by 0 bases, with 7 bases between. The CDR3 extends over 15 amino acids. CDR3 loop: CASSLQGPNTGELFF. The DNA of the CDR3 is TGTGCCAGCAGCTTACAGGGGCCGAACACCGGGGAGCTGTTTTTT.

This clone was observed a few times. CDR3 protein: CASSLAPEAHTIYF. The CDR3 DNA sequence: TGTGCCAGCAGCTTAGCCCCGGAGGCGCACACCATATATTTT. This chain links TRBV11-2 with TRBJ1-3; D ambiguous. This CDR3 contains 14 residues. Per the germline V gene, CDR1 is SGHAT and CDR2 is FQNNGV. V dropped 1 base and J dropped 8 bases, with 12 bases sitting between them.

CDR3 nucleotide sequence: TGTGCCAGCAGTCAAGACAGGGCGGCTATTGAAGCTTTCTTT. This sequence encodes CASSQDRAAIEAFF. The chain links TRBV6-6 to TRBJ1-1; 7 bases are shared with TRBD1. The CDR3 has 14 amino acids. After removal of 5 bases from V and 7 bases from J, the junction contained 10 bases not matched to a gene. CDR1 is MNHNY, CDR2 SVGAGI, per germline (reference sequence).

This chain links TRBV7-2 with TRBJ1-3; 7 positions match TRBD1. There are 18 residues in the CDR3. V shed 5 bases and J 4 bases; nucleotides not matched to a gene: 17. Germline CDR1 and CDR2: SGHTA and FQGNSA. The CDR3 DNA follows: TGTGCCAGCAGCCCTTACGGCGGACAGGCCACCCTCGGAAACACCATATATTTT. It specifies CASSPYGGQATLGNTIYF. Using reference TRBV7-2 and TRBJ1-3 for the parts outside the CDR3, the full variable domain is GAGVSQSPSNKVTEKGKDVELRCDPISGHTALYWYRQSLGQGLEFLIYFQGNSAPDKSGLPSDRFSAERTGGSVSTLTIQRTQQEDSAVYLCASSPYGGQATLGNTIYFGEGSWLTVV.

The chain links TRBV30 to TRBJ1-5; 8 nucleotides line up with TRBD1. CDR3 size: 14 residues. Germline V lookup: CDR1 GTSNPN, CDR2 SVGIG (reference sequence). Trimming at V came to 1 base and at J to 7 bases, leaving 6 bases not matched to a gene. CDR3 amino acids: CAWSEGTGGQPQHF. For the CDR3, the DNA is TGTGCCTGGAGTGAAGGGACAGGAGGCCAGCCCCAGCATTTT. The full variable domain, completed using reference TRBV30 and TRBJ1-5, is SQTIHQWPATLVQPVGSPLSLECTVEGTSNPNLYWYRQAAGRGLQLLFYSVGIGQISSEVPQNLSASRPQDRQFILSSKKLLLSDSGFYLCAWSEGTGGQPQHFGDGTRLSIL.

The gene calls are TRBV5-4 and TRBJ1-2, with a weak D call TRBD1 (6 bases). Looked up from germline, CDR1 is SGHNT and CDR2 is YYREEE (reference sequence). Trimming took 0 bases from V and 3 from J, leaving 6 bases between them. The CDR3 length is 13 residues. The CDR3 sequence is CASSLDRDYGYTF. The DNA for the CDR3 is TGTGCCAGCAGCTTGGACAGGGACTATGGCTACACCTTC. The variable domain in full, with the rest retrieved from reference TRBV5-4 and TRBJ1-2, is ETGVTQSPTHLIKTRGQQVTLRCSSQSGHNTVSWYQQALGQGPQFIFQYYREEENGRGNFPPRFSGLQFPNYSSELNVNALELDDSALYLCASSLDRDYGYTFGSGTRLTVV.